One sample yielded the 3 T cell receptor beta chains listed below, sequenced in a study of cytomegalovirus exposure and HLA in healthy donors. The PCR used 60 Vbeta and 13 Jbeta primers. Produced via immunoSEQ multiplex PCR; TCRdb's table is partial and in-frame only. The sample includes 150,000 to 200,000 clones, roughly 81% of them seen just once. The sequencing sample was made of PBMCs. These receptors originate from a man aged 18 to 30 in good health and CMV-seropositive.

The chain uses TRBV9 and TRBJ2-3; 10 bases line up with TRBD2. The CDR3 consists of 15 residues. V was pared by 9 bases and J by 4 bases, with 11 bases of the junction left unmatched. Looked up from germline, CDR1 is SGDLS and CDR2 is YYNGEE. DNA for the CDR3: TGTGCCACCGAGCCAATAGCGGGGGGCCCAGATACGCAGTATTTT. It specifies CATEPIAGGPDTQYF. Full variable domain (outside the CDR3, taken from reference TRBV9 and TRBJ2-3): DSGVTQTPKHLITATGQRVTLRCSPRSGDLSVYWYQQSLDQGLQFLIQYYNGEERAKGNILERFSAQQFPDLHSELNLSSLELGDSALYFCATEPIAGGPDTQYFGPGTRLTVL.

The chain links TRBV30 to TRBJ2-1, with D perhaps TRBD2 (6 bases). Per the germline V gene, CDR1 is GTSNPN and CDR2 is SVGIG (reference sequence). Trimming took off 2 bases at V and 2 bases at J, with 13 bases between the two ends. The CDR3 contains 15 residues. In DNA, the CDR3 is TGTGCCTGGAGTCCGCTATCGGGGGCCTACAATGAGCAGTTCTTC. This gives the protein CAWSPLSGAYNEQFF.

This chain connects TRBV6-5 to TRBJ1-1; perhaps TRBD1 as D (6 bases). Trimming stripped 6 bases from V and 4 bases from J, with 15 bases between. The CDR3 extends over 14 amino acids. The germline gives CDR1 MNHEY, CDR2 SVGAGI. CDR3 region: CASREQGFLTEAFF. The CDR3 coding sequence is TGTGCCAGCAGAGAACAGGGTTTTCTCACTGAAGCTTTCTTT.